The clone carrying this TCR beta chain is medium-sized. Its cognate antigen is unknown. This sample was taken from a study of cytotoxic CD8 clonotypes in ibrutinib-treated CLL. Findings and caveats of the study: Clonality (at baseline) was higher than in age-matched healthy donors and tracked circulating CD8+ T-cell counts.

Assay: immunoSEQ multiplex PCR; the TCRdb copy retains only in-frame clones and omits some. The sample has some 50,000 clones, roughly 57% seen once. Per the germline V gene, CDR1 is SGHDN and CDR2 is FVKESK. V was trimmed by 5 bases and J by 1 base, leaving 11 bases between them. This CDR3 contains 14 residues. This sequence was found in a human donor with chronic lymphocytic leukemia. V gene TRBV14 combines with J gene TRBJ1-1; D may be TRBD1 (5 bases). The sequences come from PBMCs, collected after 24 months of ibrutinib treatment. CDR3 sequence reads: CASSEGRRNTEAFF. CDR3 DNA: TGTGCCAGCAGCGAGGGACGGAGGAACACTGAAGCTTTCTTT.